This T cell receptor beta chain is from a study of OX40 agonist ivuxolimab in advanced cancers. Points from the study as a whole: At doses 0.1 to 3.0 mg/kg, CD4+ and CD8+ clones expanded.

On cycle 4 day 1 and cycle 7 day 1, as well as at baseline, blood was sampled. The table came from immunoSEQ multiplex PCR; TCRdb's copy has only in-frame clones and leaves some out. Seen here are about 41,000 clones, 75% to 90% observed once, and the top ten hold roughly 2.5%. CDR1 SGHRS and CDR2 YFSETQ come from the germline V gene. The CDR3 consists of 16 residues. Deletions cut 1 base from V and 0 bases from J, with 12 bases between. In regard to this clone: Its antigen is unidentified.

The sample here was CD4+ or CD8+ T cells sorted from blood, taken in a trial of the OX40 agonist ivuxolimab. V usage is TRBV5-1 and J usage is TRBJ2-3, with D possibly being TRBD2 (6 bases). This clonotype originated in an adult with an advanced solid tumor such as melanoma, head and neck, liver or kidney cancer. This CDR3 reads CASSLSSASSTDTQYF. DNA for the CDR3: TGCGCCAGCAGCTTGTCTAGCGCCTCTAGCACAGATACGCAGTATTTT.